Following are 8 T cell receptor beta chains from one sample sequenced in a study of radiation and T cells in renal cell carcinoma. The time point denotes: blood 2 weeks post-SBRT. Treatment: 15 Gy SBRT to primary tumor, nephrectomy 4 weeks later. Method: immunoSEQ multiplex PCR; TCRdb's copy keeps in-frame clones and lacks some. The sample carries some 70,000 clones, about 81% recorded once. The source material was blood, sampled from a patient whose treatment included radiotherapy and nephrectomy. Receptors originate from a man between 60 and 75 years old with renal cell carcinoma.

This clone came up once. The gene calls are TRBV6-5 and TRBJ1-1; 7 bases agree with TRBD1. Germline trimming cut 6 bases from V and 0 bases from J; bases unmatched to any gene: 1. The V gene's germline CDR1 is MNHEY and CDR2 SVGAGI. The CDR3 totals 13 residues. Here the CDR3 DNA reads TGTGCCAGCAGCGGACAGGTGAACACTGAAGCTTTCTTT. Its translation: CASSGQVNTEAFF.

The rearrangement joins TRBV10-3 to TRBJ2-5; D might be TRBD1 (5 bases). The V and J ends lost 3 bases and 3 bases respectively, with 8 bases between them. The CDR3 runs 13 residues. The germline gives CDR1 ENHRY, CDR2 SYGVKD. The CDR3 DNA reads TGTGCCATCAGTGACAGGGAAGAAGAGACCCAGTACTTC. Residues: CAISDREEETQYF.

The CDR3 bases are TGTGCCATCAGAATTACAGGGGGCTCCTACGAGCAGTACTTC. Translation gives CAIRITGGSYEQYF. The chain links TRBV10-3 to TRBJ2-7, with 8 bases lining up with TRBD1. V trimming: 6 bases; J trimming: 0 bases; junction bases outside the gene matches: 4. Germline V lookup: CDR1 ENHRY, CDR2 SYGVKD. The CDR3 sequence is 14 residues long.

The chain is built from TRBV11-2 and TRBJ2-2; D is possibly TRBD2 (5 bases). Germline-derived CDR1 and CDR2 are SGHAT and FQNNGV. The CDR3 sequence is 15 residues long. Trimming stripped 1 base from V and 2 bases from J, with 8 bases between. The CDR3 DNA reads as TGTGCCAGCAGCTTAGGACTAACAAACACCGGGGAGCTGTTTTTT. Its translation: CASSLGLTNTGELFF.

A few counts support this clone. The chain carries TRBV18 and TRBJ1-4; TRBD1 aligns across 10 bases. Germline V CDR1 and CDR2: KGHSH, LQKENI. There are 18 residues in the CDR3. V gave up 5 bases and J gave up 1 base; unmatched junction bases: 10. The CDR3 nucleotides are TGTGCCAGCTCAACTCGACAGGGGGCGGTTGGAACTAATGAAAAACTGTTTTTT. Amino acids: CASSTRQGAVGTNEKLFF.

The chain has TRBV4-2 and TRBJ2-7; 9 nucleotides agree with TRBD2. Germline assignment: CDR1 LGHNA and CDR2 YNFKEQ. V dropped 0 bases and J dropped 6; count of bases not matched to a gene: 6. There are 15 residues in the CDR3. The CDR3 DNA is TGTGCCAGCAGCCAAGACAAGCGGGAGGTGTTCGAGCAGTACTTC. Encoded protein: CASSQDKREVFEQYF.

This clone came up a few times. The chain uses TRBV19 and TRBJ2-1; D is possibly TRBD1 (5 bases). The CDR3 spans 13 residues. The V gene's germline CDR1 is LNHDA and CDR2 SQIVND (reference sequence). V was clipped by 10 bases and J by 3 bases, with 13 bases between them. The CDR3 DNA sequence: TGTGCCACTACGGACACCCGCTACAATGAGCAGTTCTTC. Residues: CATTDTRYNEQFF.

This chain links TRBV4-2 with TRBJ1-5; 8 bases agree with TRBD1. V dropped 3 bases and J dropped 7; count of bases not matched to a gene: 8. In germline, CDR1 is LGHNA, CDR2 YNFKEQ. The CDR3 sequence is 15 residues long. CDR3 protein: CASSQILRGLQPQHF. The CDR3 bases are TGTGCCAGCAGCCAGATACTCAGGGGGCTACAGCCCCAGCATTTT.